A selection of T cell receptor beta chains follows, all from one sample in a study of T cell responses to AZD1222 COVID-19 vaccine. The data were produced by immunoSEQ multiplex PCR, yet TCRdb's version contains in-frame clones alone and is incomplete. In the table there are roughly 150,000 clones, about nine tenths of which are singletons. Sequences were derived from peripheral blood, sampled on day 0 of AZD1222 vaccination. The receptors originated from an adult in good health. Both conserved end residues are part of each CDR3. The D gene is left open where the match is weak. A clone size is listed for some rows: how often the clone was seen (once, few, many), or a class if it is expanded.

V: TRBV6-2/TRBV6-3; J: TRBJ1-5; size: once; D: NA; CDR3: CASSYGGHQPQHF; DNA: TGTGCCAGCAGTTACGGGGGGCATCAGCCCCAGCATTTT
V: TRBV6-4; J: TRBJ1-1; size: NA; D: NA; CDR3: CASSDEMNTEAFF; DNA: TGTGCCAGCAGTGATGAAATGAACACTGAAGCTTTCTTT
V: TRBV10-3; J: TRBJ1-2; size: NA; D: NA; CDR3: CAISESGGLNGYTF; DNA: TGTGCCATCAGTGAGTCGGGAGGTTTAAATGGCTACACCTTC
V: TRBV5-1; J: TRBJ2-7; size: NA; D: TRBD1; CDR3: CASSQERTGVYEQYF; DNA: TGCGCCAGCAGTCAAGAGAGGACAGGGGTATACGAGCAGTACTTC
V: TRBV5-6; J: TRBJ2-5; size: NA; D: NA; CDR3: CASSTGLPQETQYF; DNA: TGTGCCAGCAGTACGGGACTCCCTCAAGAGACCCAGTACTTC
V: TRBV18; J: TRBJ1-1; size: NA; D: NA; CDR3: CASSPTGRNTEAFF; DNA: TGTGCCAGCTCACCGACGGGGAGGAACACTGAAGCTTTCTTT
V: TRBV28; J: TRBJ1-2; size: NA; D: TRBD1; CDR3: CASSLTGTGRYYGYTF; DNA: TGTGCCAGCAGTCTGACCGGGACAGGGAGATACTATGGCTACACCTTC
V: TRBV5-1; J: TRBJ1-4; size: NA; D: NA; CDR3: CASSLGGLSNEKLFF; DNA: TGCGCCAGCAGCCTGGGGGGACTCTCTAATGAAAAACTGTTTTTT
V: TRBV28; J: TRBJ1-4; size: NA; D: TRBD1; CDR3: CASRRTGNNEKLFF; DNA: TGTGCCAGCAGGAGGACAGGGAATAATGAAAAACTGTTTTTT
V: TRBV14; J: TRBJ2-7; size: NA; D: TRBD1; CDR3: CASSQTGGAFNEQYF; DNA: TGTGCCAGCAGCCAAACAGGGGGCGCATTCAACGAGCAGTACTTC
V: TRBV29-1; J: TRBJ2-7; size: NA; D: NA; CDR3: CSVESRDNYEQYF; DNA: TGCAGCGTTGAATCCCGGGACAATTACGAGCAGTACTTC
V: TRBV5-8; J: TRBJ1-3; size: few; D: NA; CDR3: CASSLVGRSGNTIYF; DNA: TGTGCCAGCAGCTTGGTTGGCAGGTCTGGAAACACCATATATTTT
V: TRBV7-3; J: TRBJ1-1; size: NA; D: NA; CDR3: CASSPRAGTEAFF; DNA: TGTGCCAGCAGCCCCCGTGCGGGCACTGAAGCTTTCTTT
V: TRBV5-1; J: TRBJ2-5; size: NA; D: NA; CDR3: CASSLGGQETQYF; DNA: TGCGCCAGCAGCTTGGGGGGCCAAGAGACCCAGTACTTC
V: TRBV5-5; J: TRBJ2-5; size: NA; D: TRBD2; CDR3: CASSLVQRGQETQYF; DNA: TGTGCCAGCAGCTTGGTACAGCGGGGCCAAGAGACCCAGTACTTC
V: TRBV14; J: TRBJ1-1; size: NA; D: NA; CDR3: CASGGHLNTEAFF; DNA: TGTGCCAGCGGGGGACACCTGAACACTGAAGCTTTCTTT
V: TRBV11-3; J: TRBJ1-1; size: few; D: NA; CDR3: CASSLWMNTEAFF; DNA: TGTGCCAGCAGCTTATGGATGAACACTGAAGCTTTCTTT
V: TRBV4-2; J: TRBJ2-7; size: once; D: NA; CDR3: CASSQDGSSTYEQYF; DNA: TGTGCCAGCAGCCAGGACGGGTCCTCTACCTACGAGCAGTACTTC
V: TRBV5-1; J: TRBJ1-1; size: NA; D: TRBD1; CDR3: CASTRDRGNTEAFF; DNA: TGCGCCAGCACCCGGGACAGGGGGAACACTGAAGCTTTCTTT
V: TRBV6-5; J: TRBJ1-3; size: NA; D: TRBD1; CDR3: CASRRTGRANTIYF; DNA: TGTGCCAGCAGACGGACAGGGCGGGCGAACACCATATATTTT
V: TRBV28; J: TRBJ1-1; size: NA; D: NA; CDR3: CATSGPQVGAFF; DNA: TGTGCCACCTCCGGGCCCCAGGTGGGAGCTTTCTTT
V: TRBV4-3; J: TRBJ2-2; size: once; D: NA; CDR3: CASSQAGGTLPGELFF; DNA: TGCGCCAGCAGCCAAGCCGGCGGGACTCTTCCCGGGGAGCTGTTTTTT
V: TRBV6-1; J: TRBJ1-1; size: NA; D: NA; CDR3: CASRTNTEAFF; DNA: TGTGCCAGCAGAACTAACACTGAAGCTTTCTTT
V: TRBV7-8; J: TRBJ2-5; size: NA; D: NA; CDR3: CASSHGGETQYF; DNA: TGTGCCAGCAGCCACGGAGGGGAGACCCAGTACTTC
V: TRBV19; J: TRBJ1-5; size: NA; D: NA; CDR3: CASSIRDSNQPQHF; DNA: TGTGCCAGTAGTATTCGGGATAGCAATCAGCCCCAGCATTTT
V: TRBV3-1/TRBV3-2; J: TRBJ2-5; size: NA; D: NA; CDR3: CASSLLQGRETQYF; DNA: TGTGCCAGCAGCCTCCTCCAGGGGCGGGAGACCCAGTACTTC
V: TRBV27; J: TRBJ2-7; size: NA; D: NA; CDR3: CASSFGSPGEQYF; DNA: TGTGCCAGCAGTTTCGGGAGCCCGGGCGAGCAGTACTTC
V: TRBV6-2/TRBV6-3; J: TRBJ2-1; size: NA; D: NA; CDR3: CASSLGRVNEQFF; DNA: TGTGCCAGCAGTTTAGGCAGGGTCAATGAGCAGTTCTTC
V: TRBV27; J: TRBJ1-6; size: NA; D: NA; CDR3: CASSFGQLSPLHF; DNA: TGTGCCAGCAGTTTCGGACAACTTTCACCCCTCCACTTT
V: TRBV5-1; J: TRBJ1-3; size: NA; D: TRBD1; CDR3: CASSLGQGLGGNTIYF; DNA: TGCGCCAGCAGCTTGGGACAGGGTTTGGGTGGAAACACCATATATTTT
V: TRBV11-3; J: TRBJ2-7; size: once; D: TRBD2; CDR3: CASGTSGSYEQYF; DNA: TGTGCCAGCGGGACTAGCGGGAGTTACGAGCAGTACTTC
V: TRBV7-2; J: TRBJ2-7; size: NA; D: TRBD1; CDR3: CASSARDRGGEQYF; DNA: TGTGCCAGCAGCGCCCGGGACAGGGGTGGAGAGCAGTACTTC
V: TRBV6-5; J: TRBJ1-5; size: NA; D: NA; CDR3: CASSSPSGGSNQPQHF; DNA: TGTGCCAGCAGTTCGCCCTCCGGGGGCAGCAATCAGCCCCAGCATTTT
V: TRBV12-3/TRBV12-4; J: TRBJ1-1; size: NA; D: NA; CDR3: CASMLKGTEAFF; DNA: TGTGCCAGCATGTTGAAGGGCACTGAAGCTTTCTTT
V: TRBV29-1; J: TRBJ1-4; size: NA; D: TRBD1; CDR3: CSVDRGQNEKLFF; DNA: TGCAGCGTCGACAGGGGGCAAAATGAAAAACTGTTTTTT
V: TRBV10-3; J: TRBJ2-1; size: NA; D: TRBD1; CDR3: CAITSGTGSYNEQFF; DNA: TGTGCCATCACCTCCGGGACAGGCTCCTACAATGAGCAGTTCTTC
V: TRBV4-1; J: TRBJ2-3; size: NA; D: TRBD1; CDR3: CASSQDGTGSSTDTQYF; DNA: TGCGCCAGCAGCCAAGATGGGACAGGATCTAGCACAGATACGCAGTATTTT
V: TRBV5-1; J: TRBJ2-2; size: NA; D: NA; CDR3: CASSLYSADTGELFF; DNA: TGCGCCAGCAGCTTGTACAGCGCGGACACCGGGGAGCTGTTTTTT
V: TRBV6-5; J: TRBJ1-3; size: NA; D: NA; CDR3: CASQFELGNTIYF; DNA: TGTGCCAGCCAATTTGAACTGGGAAACACCATATATTTT
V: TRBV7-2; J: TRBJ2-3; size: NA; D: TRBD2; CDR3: CASSLITSGGGKQYF; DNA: TGTGCCAGCAGCTTAATAACTAGCGGCGGGGGAAAGCAGTATTTT
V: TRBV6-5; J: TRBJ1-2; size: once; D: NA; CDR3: CASRPSTGPGTF; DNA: TGTGCCAGCAGACCCTCAACAGGGCCCGGGACCTTC
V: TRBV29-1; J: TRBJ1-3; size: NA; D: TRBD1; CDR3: CSVGLGQAGNTIYF; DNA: TGCAGCGTTGGTTTGGGACAGGCTGGAAACACCATATATTTT
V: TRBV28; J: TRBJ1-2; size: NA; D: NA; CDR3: CATNWANYGYTF; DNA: TGTGCCACCAACTGGGCTAACTATGGCTACACCTTC
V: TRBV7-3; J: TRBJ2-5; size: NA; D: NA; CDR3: CASSLKGFGQETQYF; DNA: TGTGCCAGCAGCTTAAAAGGGTTTGGCCAAGAGACCCAGTACTTC
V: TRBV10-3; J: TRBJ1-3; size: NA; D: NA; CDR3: CAISGAWTDGNTIYF; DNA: TGTGCCATCAGTGGTGCCTGGACCGATGGAAACACCATATATTTT
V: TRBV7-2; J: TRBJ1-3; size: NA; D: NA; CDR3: CASSLGPIISGNTIYF; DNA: TGTGCCAGCAGCTTAGGCCCAATCATCTCTGGAAACACCATATATTTT
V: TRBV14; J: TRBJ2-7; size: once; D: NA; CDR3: CASSPFWQETYEQYF; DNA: TGTGCCAGCAGCCCATTTTGGCAGGAGACCTACGAGCAGTACTTC
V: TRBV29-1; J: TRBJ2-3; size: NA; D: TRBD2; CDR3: CSVAGGYGTDTQYF; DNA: TGCAGCGTTGCGGGGGGGTATGGCACAGATACGCAGTATTTT
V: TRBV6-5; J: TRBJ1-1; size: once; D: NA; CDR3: CASRREGGTTEAFF; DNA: TGTGCCAGCAGAAGGGAGGGGGGGACCACTGAAGCTTTCTTT
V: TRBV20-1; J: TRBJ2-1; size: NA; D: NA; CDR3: CSARGWNEQFF; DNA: TGCAGTGCTAGAGGTTGGAATGAGCAGTTCTTC
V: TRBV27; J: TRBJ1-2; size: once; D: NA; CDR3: CASGTSYGYTF; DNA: TGTGCCAGCGGGACATCGTATGGCTACACCTTC
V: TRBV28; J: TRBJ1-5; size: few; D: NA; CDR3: CASSGVRNQPQHF; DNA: TGTGCCAGCAGTGGCGTGCGCAATCAGCCCCAGCATTTT
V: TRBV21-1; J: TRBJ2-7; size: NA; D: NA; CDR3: CASSKQGYTEQYF; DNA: TGTGCCAGCAGCAAGCAAGGGTATACCGAGCAGTACTTC
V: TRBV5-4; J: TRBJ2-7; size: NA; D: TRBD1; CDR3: CASSLETGGIDEQYF; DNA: TGTGCCAGCAGCTTGGAGACAGGGGGTATCGACGAGCAGTACTTC
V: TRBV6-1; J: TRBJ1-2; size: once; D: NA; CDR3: CASLEAAERGGYTF; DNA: TGTGCCAGCTTGGAGGCAGCCGAGAGGGGTGGCTACACCTTC
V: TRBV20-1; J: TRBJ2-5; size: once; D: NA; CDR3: CSASRSRLVETQYF; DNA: TGCAGTGCTAGTCGTTCCAGACTGGTTGAGACCCAGTACTTC
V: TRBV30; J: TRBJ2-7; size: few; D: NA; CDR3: CAWSRSGYSYEQYF; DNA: TGTGCCTGGAGTCGGAGCGGTTACTCCTACGAGCAGTACTTC